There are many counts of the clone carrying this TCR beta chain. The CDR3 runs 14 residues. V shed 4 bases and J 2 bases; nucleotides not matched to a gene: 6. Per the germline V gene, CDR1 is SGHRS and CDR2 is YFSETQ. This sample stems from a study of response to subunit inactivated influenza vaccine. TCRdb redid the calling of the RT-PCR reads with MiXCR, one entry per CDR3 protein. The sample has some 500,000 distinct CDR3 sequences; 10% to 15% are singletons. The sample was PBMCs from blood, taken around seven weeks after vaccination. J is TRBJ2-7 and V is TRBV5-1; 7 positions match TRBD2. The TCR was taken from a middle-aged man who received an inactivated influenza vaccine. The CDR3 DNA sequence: TGCGCCAGCAGCATGGCTAGCGGAACCTACGAGCAGTACTTC. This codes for CASSMASGTYEQYF.